What follows is one T cell receptor beta chain and its context. Its antigen remains unknown. Investigators spread the genomic DNA of each subset evenly over several immunoSEQ plates. TCRdb's table, derived via immunoSEQ multiplex PCR, lists solely in-frame clones and lacks some. This table holds about 2 million clones, less than 95% found once. The sample comes from a study of shared clonotypes between healthy human individuals. Across the whole study: Three men and a couple of women, aged 18 to 49, were donors. Whole-study results and caveats: As a rule, naive subsets had a larger estimated richness than memory subsets. Clonotypes that were shared across a handful of donors made up around 5% of naive CD4 clonotypes.

This CDR3 is 20 amino acids long. Looked up from germline, CDR1 is MDHEN and CDR2 is SYDVKM. The V gene end was trimmed by 5 bases and the J gene end by 0 bases; junction bases not matched to a gene: 15. Naive CD8 cells lacked CD45RO and underwent positive selection for CCR7, leaving out terminally differentiated effector memory CD45RA+ cells. The origin of this receptor is a man aged 18 to 30 in good health. Sequences were obtained from naive CD8+ T cells sorted from blood. The V call is TRBV28, the J call TRBJ1-6, with 8 bases identical to TRBD1. Here the CDR3 DNA reads TGTGCCAGCAGTCGTCCTAATCGCGACAGGGGTGTCTCCTATAATTCACCCCTCCACTTT. It specifies CASSRPNRDRGVSYNSPLHF. The full variable domain, completed using reference TRBV28 and TRBJ1-6, is DVKVTQSSRYLVKRTGEKVFLECVQDMDHENMFWYRQDPGLGLRLIYFSYDVKMKEKGDIPEGYSVSREKKERFSLILESASTNQTSMYLCASSRPNRDRGVSYNSPLHFGNGTRLTVT.